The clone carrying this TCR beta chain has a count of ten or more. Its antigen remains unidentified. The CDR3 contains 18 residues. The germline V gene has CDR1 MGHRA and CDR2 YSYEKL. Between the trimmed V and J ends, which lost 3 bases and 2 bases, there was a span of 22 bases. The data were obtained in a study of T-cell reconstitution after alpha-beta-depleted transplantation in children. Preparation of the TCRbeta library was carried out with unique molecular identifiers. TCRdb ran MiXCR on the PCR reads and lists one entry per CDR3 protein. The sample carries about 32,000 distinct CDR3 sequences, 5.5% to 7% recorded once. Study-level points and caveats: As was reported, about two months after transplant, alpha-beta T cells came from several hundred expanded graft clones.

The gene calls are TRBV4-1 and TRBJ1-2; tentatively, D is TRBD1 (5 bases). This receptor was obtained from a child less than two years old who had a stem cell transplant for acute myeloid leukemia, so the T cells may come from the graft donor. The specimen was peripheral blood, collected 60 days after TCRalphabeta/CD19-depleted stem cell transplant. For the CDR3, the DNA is TGCGCCAGCAGCCATCGAAGAGGCCAAATCGGGGCAAACTATGGCTACACCTTC. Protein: CASSHRRGQIGANYGYTF.